This TCR beta chain was identified during a study of blood T cell repertoires in COVID-19. Study-wide context: COVID-19 samples collected from the United States, Italy and Spain covered acute and convalescent phases.

As handled by the study authors: Estimated nucleated cell counts came from reference gene primer amplification. Clones were sequenced by immunoSEQ multiplex PCR, and TCRdb holds only the in-frame ones, with some missing. V, J and clone size are taken as reported in that table, and D and trimming were inferred from the DNA itself. The sample has about 210,000 clones; 81% are singletons. Participants were aged about 18 to 90 years from about two dozen US areas. The CDR3 spans 14 residues. The V gene lost 8 bases and the J gene lost 0 bases, with 13 bases spanning the gap. Germline lookup yields CDR1 LNHDA and CDR2 SQIVND (reference sequence).

The source material was PBMCs or T cells enriched from blood (not recorded which). The clonotype comes from a woman in her fifties or sixties with acute COVID-19. The J gene is TRBJ1-1, the V gene TRBV19; TRBD1 is a possible D gene (6 bases). The CDR3 nucleotides read TGTGCCAGTCACTTAGGACAGCTGAACACTGAAGCTTTCTTT. Residues: CASHLGQLNTEAFF. Filled out from reference TRBV19 and TRBJ1-1, the complete variable domain reads DGGITQSPKYLFRKEGQNVTLSCEQNLNHDAMYWYRQDPGQGLRLIYYSQIVNDFQKGDIAEGYSVSREKKESFPLTVTSAQKNPTAFYLCASHLGQLNTEAFFGQGTRLTVV.